This T cell receptor (beta chain) was identified in a study of blood T cell repertoires in COVID-19. Background on the study: PBMCs, B-cell-depleted T cells, or T cells were the source of the cDNA or gDNA that made up the material.

Seattle-derived patients entered the study during active infection and were followed longitudinally. The assay was immunoSEQ multiplex PCR, and TCRdb's table has in-frame clones only and misses some. Found here are about 230,000 clones, approximately 84% of them singletons; the top ten hold around 10%. The CDR3 sequence is 16 residues long. V lost 0 bases and J 5 bases, leaving 12 bases between the germline ends. CDR1 SGHRS and CDR2 YFSETQ come from the germline V gene. The TCR comes from a middle-aged man with COVID-19, enrolled during active disease. The V gene is TRBV5-1, the J gene TRBJ1-6; possible D gene TRBD1, 6 bases. The sample consisted of peripheral blood. The CDR3 DNA reads as TGCGCCAGCAGCTTGGCCGGGACACAACATAATTCACCCCTCCACTTT. Translated, it gives CASSLAGTQHNSPLHF.